This passage covers 12 T cell receptor beta chains from one sample sequenced in a study of identifying expanded T cells in peripheral blood (dated by TCRdb to between 2018 and 2021). The method was the immunoSEQ multiplex PCR assay. This immuneACCESS table, as held by TCRdb, lists in-frame sequences with V and J called but not all clones. Of the missing ones, under half trace to an unresolved V gene in checked studies; the others have no known cause. Counted in this sample were around 75,000 clones; approximately 87% of them appeared once. Roughly 3.5% of the sample is in the top ten clones. The sequenced sample consisted of blood. The receptors originated from a person between 18 and 75 years old in good health.

This chain uses TRBV7-9 with TRBJ2-3; D unresolved. CDR3 length: 12 residues. The V end was cut by 1 base, the J end by 6 bases, with 5 bases between. Germline assignment: CDR1 SEHNR and CDR2 FQNEAQ (reference sequence). CDR3 residues: CASSLGLDTQYF. The CDR3 DNA reads as TGTGCCAGCAGCTTAGGTTTGGATACGCAGTATTTT.

The chain joins TRBV7-2 to TRBJ2-5; D is unresolved. This CDR3 comprises 16 residues. Trimming pared 5 bases from V and 4 bases from J, leaving 20 bases between. CDR1 is SGHTA and CDR2 is FQGNSA in the germline V gene. CDR3 sequence reads: CASSLNGQGIPETQYF. The CDR3 DNA reads TGTGCCAGCAGCCTAAACGGCCAAGGGATCCCAGAGACCCAGTACTTC.

The chain links TRBV6-1 to TRBJ2-7, with a weak D call TRBD1 (5 bases). The germline V and J ends were trimmed by 4 bases and 6 bases, with 13 bases remaining between them. This CDR3 has 13 amino acids. Germline CDR1 reads MNHNS; CDR2 reads SASEGT. CDR3 protein: CASSVQGALEQYF. CDR3 bases: TGTGCCAGCAGTGTGCAGGGTGCCCTCGAGCAGTACTTC.

The rearrangement joins TRBV13 to TRBJ1-5; no firm D call. V was clipped by 0 bases and J by 11 bases, with 14 bases between them. Germline CDR1 is PRHDT and CDR2 is FYEKMQ (reference sequence). The CDR3 is 14 amino acids. CDR3 nucleotides: TGTGCCAGCAGCTTAGGAGTGGGGTACCAGTCCCAGCATTTT. This gives the protein CASSLGVGYQSQHF.

The chain employs TRBV7-2 and TRBJ1-2, with TRBD1 identical over 7 bases. Losses at the gene ends were 4 bases for V and 11 bases for J; bases not matched to a gene: 10. The CDR3 is 13 amino acids. Germline-derived CDR1 and CDR2 are SGHTA and FQGNSA. DNA of the CDR3: TGTGCCAGCAGCTCCCGGGGGGGGACAGATTACACCTTC. It specifies CASSSRGGTDYTF.

The chain carries TRBV28 and TRBJ2-1, with 8 bases aligning to TRBD2. The germline gives CDR1 MDHEN, CDR2 SYDVKM. The CDR3 consists of 17 residues. Trimming took 5 bases from V and 3 from J; bases not matched to a gene: 12. The CDR3 DNA is TGTGCCAGCAGTCTCCTCCCCGGACTAGCAAACTACAATGAGCAGTTCTTC. Its protein is CASSLLPGLANYNEQFF.

The J gene is TRBJ2-7, the V gene TRBV18; D perhaps matches TRBD1 (5 bases). This CDR3 is 16 amino acids long. V dropped 0 bases and J dropped 2 bases, with 14 bases sitting between them. The germline V gene encodes CDR1 KGHSH and CDR2 LQKENI. CDR3: CASSPPENRPPYEQYF. CDR3 DNA: TGTGCCAGCTCACCACCGGAAAACAGGCCTCCCTACGAGCAGTACTTC.

The chain links TRBV19 to TRBJ1-2, with a possible D match to TRBD1 (6 bases). Trimming cost V 7 bases and J 3 bases, with 12 bases left between them. Germline loops: CDR1 LNHDA, CDR2 SQIVND (reference sequence). This CDR3 region has 13 residues. CDR3 nucleotide sequence: TGTGCCAGTACCACAGGGAGTCACTATGGCTACACCTTC. This sequence encodes CASTTGSHYGYTF.

V usage is TRBV28 and J usage is TRBJ2-1, with a possible D match to TRBD1 (6 bases). Germline CDR1 and CDR2: MDHEN and SYDVKM. The V gene lost 5 bases and the J gene lost 3 bases, with 17 bases spanning the gap. The CDR3 is made up of 16 amino acids. The DNA of the CDR3 is TGTGCCAGCAGTGGCTCAGGGGAATCGGGCTACAATGAGCAGTTCTTC. It translates to CASSGSGESGYNEQFF.

This sequence joins TRBV18 and TRBJ1-4; TRBD1 aligns across 7 bases. V dropped 0 bases and J dropped 3; count of bases not matched to a gene: 13. This CDR3 is built from 19 residues. Germline V gene sequence: CDR1 KGHSH, CDR2 LQKENI. DNA of the CDR3: TGTGCCAGCTCACCACCGACAGGGACCAAAGTGATAGCTAATGAAAAACTGTTTTTT. It yields the protein CASSPPTGTKVIANEKLFF.

Note on this clone: Other DNA sequences from this sample encode an identical CDR3 as well. The gene calls are TRBV7-2 and TRBJ1-1, with unresolved D. V was clipped by 2 bases and J by 1 base, with 5 bases between them. The CDR3 consists of 13 residues. From germline, CDR1 is SGHTA and CDR2 FQGNSA. The DNA for the CDR3 is TGTGCCAGCAGCTTAACAGAGAACACTGAAGCTTTCTTT. Encoded protein: CASSLTENTEAFF.

The chain recombines TRBV21-1 with TRBJ2-7. TRBV21-1 is flagged as a pseudogene. This CDR3 is built from 14 residues. The CDR3 is CASSNPGSSYEQYF. CDR3 nucleotides: TGTGCCAGCAGCAACCCAGGGAGCTCCTACGAGCAGTACTTC.